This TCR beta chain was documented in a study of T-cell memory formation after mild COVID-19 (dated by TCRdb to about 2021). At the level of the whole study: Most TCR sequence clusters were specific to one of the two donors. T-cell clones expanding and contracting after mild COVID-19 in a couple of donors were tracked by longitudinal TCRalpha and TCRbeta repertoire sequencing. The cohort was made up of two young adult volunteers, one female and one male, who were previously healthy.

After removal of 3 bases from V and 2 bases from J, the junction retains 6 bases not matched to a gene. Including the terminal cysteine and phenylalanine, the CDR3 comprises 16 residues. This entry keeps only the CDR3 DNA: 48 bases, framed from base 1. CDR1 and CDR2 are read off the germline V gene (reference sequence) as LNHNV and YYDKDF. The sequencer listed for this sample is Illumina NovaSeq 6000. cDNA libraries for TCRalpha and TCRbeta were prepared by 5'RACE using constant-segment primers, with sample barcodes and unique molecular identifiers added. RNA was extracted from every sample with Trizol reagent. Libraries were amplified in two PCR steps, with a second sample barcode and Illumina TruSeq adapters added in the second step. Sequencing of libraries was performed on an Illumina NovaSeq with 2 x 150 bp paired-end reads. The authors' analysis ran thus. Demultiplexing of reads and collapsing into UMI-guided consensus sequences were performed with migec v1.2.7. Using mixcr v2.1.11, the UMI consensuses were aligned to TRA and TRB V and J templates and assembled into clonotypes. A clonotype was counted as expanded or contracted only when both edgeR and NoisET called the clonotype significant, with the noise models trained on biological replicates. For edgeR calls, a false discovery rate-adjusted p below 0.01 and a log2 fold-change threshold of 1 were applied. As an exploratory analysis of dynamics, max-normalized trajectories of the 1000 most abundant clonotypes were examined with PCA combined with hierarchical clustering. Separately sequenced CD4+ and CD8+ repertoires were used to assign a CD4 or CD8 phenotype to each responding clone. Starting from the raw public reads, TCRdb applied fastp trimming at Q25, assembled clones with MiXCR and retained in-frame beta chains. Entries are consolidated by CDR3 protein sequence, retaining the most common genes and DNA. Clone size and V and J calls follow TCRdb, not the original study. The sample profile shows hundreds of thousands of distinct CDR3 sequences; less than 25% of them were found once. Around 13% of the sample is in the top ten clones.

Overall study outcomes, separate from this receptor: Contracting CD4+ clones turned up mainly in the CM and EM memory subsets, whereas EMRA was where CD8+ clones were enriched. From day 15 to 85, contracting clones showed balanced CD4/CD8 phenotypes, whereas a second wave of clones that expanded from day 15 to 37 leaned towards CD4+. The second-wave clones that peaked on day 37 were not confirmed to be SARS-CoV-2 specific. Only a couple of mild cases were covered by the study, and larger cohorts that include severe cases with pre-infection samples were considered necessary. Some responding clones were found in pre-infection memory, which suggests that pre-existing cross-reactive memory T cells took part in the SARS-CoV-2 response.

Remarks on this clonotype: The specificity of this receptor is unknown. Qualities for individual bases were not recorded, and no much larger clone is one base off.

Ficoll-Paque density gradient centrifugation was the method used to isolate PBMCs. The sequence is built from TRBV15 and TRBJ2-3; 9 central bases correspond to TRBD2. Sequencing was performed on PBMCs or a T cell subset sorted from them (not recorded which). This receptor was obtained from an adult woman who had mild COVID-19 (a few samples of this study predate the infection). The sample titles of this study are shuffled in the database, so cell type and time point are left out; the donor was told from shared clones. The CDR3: CATSRGSGGPTDTQYF. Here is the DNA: TGTGCCACCAGCAGGGGTAGCGGGGGTCCCACAGATACGCAGTATTTT.